This TCR beta chain was captured in a study of shared clonotypes between healthy human individuals. Points from the study as a whole: Naive CD4 clonotypes were shared across a few donors at roughly 5%. Across subsets, estimated richness was generally greater for naive than for memory populations. It was the few donors that limited the genetic and exposure-history diversity represented.

About this clone: The antigen is undetermined.

In germline, CDR1 is MDHEN, CDR2 SYDVKM. There are 14 residues in the CDR3. Trimming took 6 bases from V and 4 from J, leaving 14 bases between them. For each subset, genomic DNA was distributed in equal portions over several immunoSEQ plates. Libraries were prepared by immunoSEQ multiplex PCR; TCRdb keeps only in-frame clonotypes and omits some of them. Here the sample spans about 1.5 million clones, 95% to 99% being singletons. J is TRBJ2-3 and V is TRBV28, with a tentative D call TRBD2 (6 bases). The material sequenced was naive CD4+ T cells sorted from blood. Subset denoted: CD45RA+ positively selected. The origin of this receptor is a man aged 30 to 39 in good health. The CDR3 DNA follows: TGTGCCAGCAGCCCTCTGGGACTTCCAGATACGCAGTATTTT. Translated, it gives CASSPLGLPDTQYF.